This T cell receptor beta chain was captured by sequencing in a study of T cells in Graves' hyperthyroidism and ophthalmopathy. Study-wide results and limits: A model of 13 V-J features distinguished ophthalmopathy from stable hyperthyroidism. Model-based prediction identified ophthalmopathy a median around 6.7 months prior to its onset.

This CDR3 region has 13 residues. The germline V gene encodes CDR1 SEHNR and CDR2 FQNEAQ (reference sequence). Trimming pared 1 base from V and 3 bases from J, leaving 7 bases between. Authors of the study amplified TCR beta CDR3 regions from RNA transcripts. The HTBI primer set served for first-round RT-PCR of the TCR CDR3. Using its own MiXCR run on the multiplex PCR reads, TCRdb lists one record per CDR3 protein. The repertoire has around 580,000 distinct CDR3 sequences, 35% to 55% of them found once; the top ten carry approximately 7.5%. Turning to this clonotype: Its antigen is not identified.

Uncontrolled infection, other autoimmune disease, pregnancy or lactation excluded patients. This TCR was sampled from a woman aged 18-29 years with Graves' hyperthyroidism. Input material: peripheral blood or thyroid tissue (not recorded which). The chain joins TRBV7-9 to TRBJ2-7; the D is unclear. The CDR3: CASSLGSNYEQYF. The CDR3 nucleotides are TGTGCCAGCAGCTTAGGTAGCAACTACGAGCAGTACTTC.